The clone carrying this TCR beta chain was detected a few times. What it binds is not known. These data originate in a study of cytomegalovirus exposure and HLA in healthy donors. This PCR relied on a set of 60 Vbeta primers and 13 Jbeta primers. TCRdb's table, derived via immunoSEQ multiplex PCR, lists solely in-frame clones and lacks some. The sample records more than 95,000 clones, approximately 69% being singletons. From germline, CDR1 is LGHNA and CDR2 YSLEER. V lost 1 base to trimming and J lost 0 bases; unmatched junction nucleotides: 3. The CDR3 runs 15 residues. Study-wide points: Despite most TCR sequences being rare, some public TCRs occurred in many donors.

Input material: PBMCs. The chain uses TRBV4-3 and TRBJ2-7; TRBD1 matches at 7 bases. The source of this sequence is a man aged 25-45 years in good health and CMV-seronegative. In DNA form, the CDR3 reads TGCGCCAGCAGCCAAGCCGGGGACAGCTCCTACGAGCAGTACTTC. This translates into CASSQAGDSSYEQYF.